This entry lists 30 T cell receptor beta chains sequenced from one sample in a study of Ad26.COV2.S vaccination and SARS-CoV-2 variants. The assay was immunoSEQ multiplex PCR, and TCRdb's table has in-frame clones only and misses some. The sample contains about 460,000 clones, roughly nine tenths of which appear only once. Described treatment: roughly 20 received Ad26.COV2.S at low or high dose, single or two shots; several received placebo; per-sample allocation not given. Samples analyzed were those drawn on day 63 after the first vaccine or placebo injection. Specimen: peripheral blood, collected in a trial of Ad26.COV2.S vaccine versus placebo. Source of these receptors: a person between 18 and 65 years old who received the Ad26.COV2.S COVID-19 vaccine or a placebo.

This chain uses TRBV27 with TRBJ2-7; 11 nucleotides line up with TRBD1. The CDR3 extends over 15 amino acids. Germline lookup yields CDR1 MNHEY and CDR2 SMNVEV (reference sequence). V shed 3 bases and J 4 bases; nucleotides not matched to a gene: 5. CDR3 in DNA: TGTGCCAGCAGTTTGGGGACAGGGGGACCTTACGAGCAGTACTTC. This encodes CASSLGTGGPYEQYF.

The chain is built from TRBV7-6 and TRBJ2-3; the match to TRBD2 covers 10 bases. The V and J ends lost 6 bases and 2 bases, in that order; junction bases with no gene match: 5. Germline values: CDR1 SGHVS, CDR2 FNYEAQ. The CDR3 runs 15 residues. As DNA, the CDR3 is TGTGCCAGCAGTAGGACTAGCGGAAACACAGATACGCAGTATTTT. Its protein product is CASSRTSGNTDTQYF. The full variable domain, rest sourced from reference TRBV7-6 and TRBJ2-3, is GAGVSQSPRYKVTKRGQDVALRCDPISGHVSLYWYRQALGQGPEFLTYFNYEAQQDKSGLPNDRFSAERPEGSISTLTIQRTEQRDSAMYRCASSRTSGNTDTQYFGPGTRLTVL.

As to this clone: Other DNA sequences in the sample encode the same CDR3. The gene calls are TRBV18 and TRBJ1-4, with D uncertain. CDR3 length equals 14 residues. Germline V lookup: CDR1 KGHSH, CDR2 LQKENI. Trimming cost V 2 bases and J 0 bases, with 4 bases left between them. The CDR3 DNA follows: TGTGCCAGCTCACCAACGGCAACTAATGAAAAACTGTTTTTT. Its protein is CASSPTATNEKLFF.

This clone was seen only once. The gene calls are TRBV7-2 and TRBJ1-4, with D possibly matching TRBD1 (5 bases). The CDR3 totals 15 residues. Trimming removed 1 base from V and 5 bases from J, with 11 bases in between. Germline V gene data show CDR1 as SGHTA and CDR2 as FQGNSA. This CDR3 is CASSLEGYPNEKLFF. For the CDR3, the DNA is TGTGCCAGCAGCTTAGAGGGGTATCCCAATGAAAAACTGTTTTTT.

This rearrangement joins TRBV5-4 to TRBJ1-4; 12 bases line up with TRBD1. The CDR3 extends over 16 amino acids. The trim removed 4 bases at V and 10 bases at J, leaving 11 bases unmatched. Germline-derived CDR1 and CDR2 are SGHNT and YYREEE (reference sequence). The CDR3 region is CASSPTPGQGAGKLFF. In nucleotides, the CDR3 is TGTGCCAGCAGCCCGACCCCGGGACAGGGGGCCGGAAAACTGTTTTTT.

The chain couples TRBV9 to TRBJ1-1; TRBD1 matches at 8 bases. The germline CDR1 and CDR2 sequences are SGDLS and YYNGEE. The CDR3 has 15 residues. V was clipped by 4 bases and J by 1 base; unmatched bases: 6. The CDR3 DNA sequence: TGTGCCAGCAGCCCTAGGACAGGGACGAACACTGAAGCTTTCTTT. Translation: CASSPRTGTNTEAFF. Together with reference TRBV9 and TRBJ1-1, the CDR3 gives the full variable domain: DSGVTQTPKHLITATGQRVTLRCSPRSGDLSVYWYQQSLDQGLQFLIQYYNGEERAKGNILERFSAQQFPDLHSELNLSSLELGDSALYFCASSPRTGTNTEAFFGQGTRLTVV.

The gene calls are TRBV7-2 and TRBJ2-1, with D possibly matching TRBD1 (5 bases). There are 16 residues in the CDR3. Germline V CDR1 and CDR2: SGHTA, FQGNSA. V lost 1 base and J lost 6, with 16 bases in between. The CDR3 DNA reads TGTGCCAGCAGCTTAGTCCCTCAGGTTAGGGGCAATGAGCAGTTCTTC. Encoded protein: CASSLVPQVRGNEQFF. The full variable domain, rest sourced from reference TRBV7-2 and TRBJ2-1, is GAGVSQSPSNKVTEKGKDVELRCDPISGHTALYWYRQSLGQGLEFLIYFQGNSAPDKSGLPSDRFSAERTGGSVSTLTIQRTQQEDSAVYLCASSLVPQVRGNEQFFGPGTRLTVL.

This chain connects TRBV14 to TRBJ2-5; D is possibly TRBD1 (6 bases). Germline V gene sequence: CDR1 SGHDN, CDR2 FVKESK. This CDR3 has 17 amino acids. The V end lost 1 base, the J end lost 7 bases, and 22 bases lay between the germline ends. In DNA, the CDR3 is TGTGCCAGCAGCCAAGGTGTGACACCAACGTCCAGGGGGACCCAGTACTTC. The encoded protein is CASSQGVTPTSRGTQYF. The complete variable domain, with remaining parts taken from reference TRBV14 and TRBJ2-5, reads EAGVTQFPSHSVIEKGQTVTLRCDPISGHDNLYWYRRVMGKEIKFLLHFVKESKQDESGMPNNRFLAERTGGTYSTLKVQPAELEDSGVYFCASSQGVTPTSRGTQYFGPGTRLLVL.

This sequence joins TRBV19 and TRBJ2-3; TRBD1 aligns across 7 bases. J lost 5 bases, V lost 5 bases, and 7 bases had no gene match. The CDR3 spans 14 residues. Looked up from germline, CDR1 is LNHDA and CDR2 is SQIVND (reference sequence). CDR3 DNA: TGTGCCAGTAGTTTCCCGAGGGGGCGAGATACGCAGTATTTT. This codes for CASSFPRGRDTQYF.

This clone was seen more than once but under ten times. The V and J genes are TRBV7-2 and TRBJ1-3; possible D gene TRBD1, 6 bases. Germline lookup yields CDR1 SGHTA and CDR2 FQGNSA. CDR3 length: 16 amino acids. V was pared by 3 bases and J by 0 bases, with 12 bases between. CDR3 region: CASSLRQATSGNTIYF. As DNA, the CDR3 is TGTGCCAGCAGCTTGCGACAGGCCACCTCTGGAAACACCATATATTTT.

The chain couples TRBV30 to TRBJ1-4; D unclear. V was cut by 0 bases and J by 4 bases, with 12 bases left in between. CDR3 size: 15 residues. Per germline, CDR1 GTSNPN and CDR2 SVGIG (reference sequence). CDR3 protein: CAWSVEQRRNEKLFF. As DNA, the CDR3 is TGTGCCTGGAGTGTCGAACAGCGACGTAATGAAAAACTGTTTTTT.

This clone has just a few counts. V gene TRBV5-4 combines with J gene TRBJ2-7; TRBD2 matches 7 bases. Trimming took 1 base from V and 3 from J; bases not matched to a gene: 7. The CDR3 consists of 15 residues. The germline V gene has CDR1 SGHNT and CDR2 YYREEE (reference sequence). CDR3 amino acids: CASSLSAGAVYEQYF. The CDR3 DNA sequence: TGTGCCAGCAGCTTGTCCGCGGGAGCAGTCTACGAGCAGTACTTC.

This chain joins TRBV10-2 and TRBJ2-7; TRBD1 is a possible D gene (6 bases). Trimming took 8 bases from V and 3 from J, leaving 14 bases between them. The CDR3 contains 13 residues. Germline V gene sequence: CDR1 WSHSY, CDR2 SAAADI. CDR3 nucleotide sequence: TGCGCCAGCGGTATAACAGGGTTCTACGAGCAGTACTTC. Its protein product is CASGITGFYEQYF.

The genes are TRBV2 and TRBJ1-5; D unresolved. Trimming left V 5 bases short and J 4 bases short, with 15 bases between. The CDR3 is made up of 15 amino acids. From germline, CDR1 is SNHLY and CDR2 FYNNEI. CDR3 coding DNA: TGTGCCAGCAGTCCGAACTTCAACGGGAATCAGCCCCAGCATTTT. It is translated as CASSPNFNGNQPQHF.

The chain is built from TRBV15 and TRBJ2-5; D uncertain. There are 11 residues in the CDR3. The germline CDR1 and CDR2 sequences are LNHNV and YYDKDF (reference sequence). V lost 4 bases and J lost 4, with 4 bases in between. The CDR3 loop reads CATSIAETQYF. CDR3 nucleotides: TGTGCCACCAGCATAGCAGAGACCCAGTACTTC.

This chain connects TRBV14 to TRBJ1-2; 7 bases are a match to TRBD1. J gave up 4 bases and V 5 bases, and 13 bases lay outside the gene matches. Germline values: CDR1 SGHDN, CDR2 FVKESK. The CDR3 sequence is 16 residues long. The CDR3 region has the DNA TGTGCCAGCAGCTACCAGGGGGGGACCTCCTCCTATGGCTACACCTTC. It yields the protein CASSYQGGTSSYGYTF.

The rearrangement uses TRBV27 and TRBJ1-6; TRBD1 agrees at 7 bases. This CDR3 comprises 15 residues. V lost 3 bases and J lost 11; bases outside the gene matches: 10. Per the germline V gene, CDR1 is MNHEY and CDR2 is SMNVEV (reference sequence). The CDR3 DNA sequence: TGTGCCAGCAGTTTTACGACAGGGATTTCGCCACCCCTCCACTTT. Translating it yields CASSFTTGISPPLHF.

A remark on this clone: Other nucleotide sequences from this sample produce the same CDR3. The chain recombines TRBV18 with TRBJ1-5; D uncertain. The germline V gene has CDR1 KGHSH and CDR2 LQKENI. Between the trimmed V and J ends, which lost 2 bases and 6 bases, there was a span of 5 bases. This CDR3 has 12 amino acids. The CDR3 sequence: CASSPLGQPQHF. The CDR3 DNA is TGTGCCAGCTCACCATTAGGTCAGCCCCAGCATTTT.

The chain uses TRBV3-1 (or the pseudogene TRBV3-2) and TRBJ1-3, with 8 bases fitting TRBD1. CDR1 LGHDT and CDR2 YNNKEL come from the germline V gene (reference sequence). The CDR3 totals 16 residues. The V and J ends lost 1 base and 4 bases, in that order; junction bases with no gene match: 6. Written as DNA, the CDR3 is TGTGCCAGCAGCCAAGGTCTCGGGACAGGCGGAAACACCATATATTTT. Its protein is CASSQGLGTGGNTIYF.

The gene calls are TRBV6-5 and TRBJ1-1; D gene unclear. CDR1 and CDR2 (germline): MNHEY, SVGAGI. The V end was cut by 2 bases, the J end by 1 base, with 8 bases between. The CDR3 covers 14 residues. The CDR3 here is CASSYATSNTEAFF. DNA for the CDR3: TGTGCCAGCAGTTACGCCACCTCGAACACTGAAGCTTTCTTT.

The V gene is TRBV15, the J gene TRBJ1-5, with D hard to call. CDR1 is LNHNV and CDR2 is YYDKDF in the germline V gene (reference sequence). The CDR3 has 14 amino acids. The V gene lost 3 bases and the J gene lost 2 bases, with 8 bases spanning the gap. The CDR3 here is CATSRKTGNQPQHF. For the CDR3, the DNA is TGTGCCACCAGCAGGAAGACTGGCAATCAGCCCCAGCATTTT.

V is TRBV19 and J is TRBJ2-7, with 10 bases that match TRBD2. This CDR3 is 16 amino acids long. J lost 4 bases, V lost 4 bases, and 10 bases had no gene match. Germline V lookup: CDR1 LNHDA, CDR2 SQIVND (reference sequence). CDR3 in amino acids: CASSTTSGIRLYEQYF. As DNA, the CDR3 is TGTGCCAGTAGTACAACTAGCGGGATTAGACTGTACGAGCAGTACTTC.

The chain joins TRBV27 to TRBJ2-5; D remains ambiguous. V lost 6 bases, J lost 5 bases, and 19 bases lay in between. Germline CDR1 reads MNHEY; CDR2 reads SMNVEV (reference sequence). This CDR3 contains 15 residues. This CDR3 is CASSPDGSLVETQYF. Here the CDR3 DNA reads TGTGCCAGCAGCCCCGACGGAAGTCTCGTGGAGACCCAGTACTTC.

V and J are TRBV5-4 and TRBJ2-1; no reliable D call. Looked up from germline, CDR1 is SGHNT and CDR2 is YYREEE (reference sequence). The CDR3 runs to 11 residues. Trimming left V 1 base short and J 10 bases short, with 6 bases between. CDR3 loop: CASSLLGEQFF. CDR3 DNA: TGTGCCAGCAGCTTGTTGGGGGAGCAGTTCTTC.

The CDR3 coding sequence is TGTGCCAGTAGTATCGGCAGGGGGCCAACTAATGAAAAACTGTTTTTT. Residues: CASSIGRGPTNEKLFF. The chain uses TRBV19 and TRBJ1-4; 8 bases map to TRBD1. The CDR3 has 16 residues. V lost 3 bases and J lost 0; bases outside the gene matches: 3. Germline CDR1 reads LNHDA; CDR2 reads SQIVND (reference sequence).

The chain has TRBV28 and TRBJ2-1, with 15 bases lining up with TRBD2. CDR1 is MDHEN and CDR2 is SYDVKM in the germline V gene. Trimming cost V 7 bases and J 3 bases; bases outside gene matches: 10. CDR3 length equals 18 residues. The CDR3 nucleotides are TGTGCCAGCATGGGACTAGCGGGAGGCCAGAGGTTCTACAATGAGCAGTTCTTC. As protein: CASMGLAGGQRFYNEQFF.

Points on this clone: Within the sample, other DNA sequences also encode this same CDR3. This chain joins TRBV9 and TRBJ2-7; 9 bases are shared with TRBD1. The CDR3 is 14 residues long. CDR1 is SGDLS, CDR2 YYNGEE, per germline. The V segment lost 4 bases and the J segment 4 bases; nucleotides outside the gene matches: 6. The CDR3 region has the DNA TGTGCCAGCAGCCCCGGACAGGGGCCGTACGAGCAGTACTTC. Protein product: CASSPGQGPYEQYF.

The chain carries TRBV6-4 and TRBJ2-7; D perhaps matches TRBD1 (6 bases). V was shortened by 3 bases and J by 2 bases, with 11 bases between the two germline ends. The CDR3 loop spans 14 amino acids. Germline CDR1 and CDR2: MRHNA and SNTAGT. DNA for the CDR3: TGTGCCAGCAGTGAACAGGGTTTAACCTACGAGCAGTACTTC. Translation gives CASSEQGLTYEQYF.

V gene TRBV5-1 combines with J gene TRBJ1-1; 11 bases fit TRBD1. V shed 1 base, J shed 5 bases, and the junction held 4 bases outside the gene matches. Germline V gene lookup returns CDR1 SGHRS and CDR2 YFSETQ. The CDR3 is 15 amino acids. CDR3 in amino acids: CASSLWGTGGTEAFF. The CDR3 bases are TGCGCCAGCAGCTTGTGGGGGACAGGGGGTACTGAAGCTTTCTTT.

This sequence joins TRBV7-9 and TRBJ2-5; D unresolved. V dropped 4 bases and J dropped 5 bases, with 8 bases sitting between them. This CDR3 region has 12 residues. The germline V gene has CDR1 SEHNR and CDR2 FQNEAQ (reference sequence). CDR3 in amino acids: CASSSDWETQYF. For the CDR3, the DNA is TGTGCCAGCAGCTCAGATTGGGAGACCCAGTACTTC.